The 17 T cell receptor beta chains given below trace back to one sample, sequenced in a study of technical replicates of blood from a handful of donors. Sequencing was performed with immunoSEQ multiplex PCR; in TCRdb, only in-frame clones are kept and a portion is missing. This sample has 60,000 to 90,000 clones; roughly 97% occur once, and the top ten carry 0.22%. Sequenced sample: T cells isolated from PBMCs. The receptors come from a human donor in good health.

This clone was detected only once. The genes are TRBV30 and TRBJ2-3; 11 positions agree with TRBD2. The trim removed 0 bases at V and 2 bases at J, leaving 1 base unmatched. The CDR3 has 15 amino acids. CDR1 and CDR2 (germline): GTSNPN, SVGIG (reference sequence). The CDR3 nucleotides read TGTGCCTGGAGTGTGGGACTAGCGGACACAGATACGCAGTATTTT. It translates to CAWSVGLADTDTQYF.

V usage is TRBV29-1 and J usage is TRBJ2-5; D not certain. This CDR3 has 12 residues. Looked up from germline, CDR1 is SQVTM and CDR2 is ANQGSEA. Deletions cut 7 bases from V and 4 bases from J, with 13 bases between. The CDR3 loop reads CSAAPEAETQYF. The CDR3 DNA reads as TGCAGCGCTGCCCCAGAGGCAGAGACCCAGTACTTC.

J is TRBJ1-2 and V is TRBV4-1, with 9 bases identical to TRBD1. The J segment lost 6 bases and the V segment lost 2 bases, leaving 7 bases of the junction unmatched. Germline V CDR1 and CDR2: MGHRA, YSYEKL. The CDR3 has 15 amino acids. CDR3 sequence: CASSQSGQGSDGYTF. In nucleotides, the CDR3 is TGCGCCAGCAGCCAATCGGGACAGGGAAGCGATGGCTACACCTTC.

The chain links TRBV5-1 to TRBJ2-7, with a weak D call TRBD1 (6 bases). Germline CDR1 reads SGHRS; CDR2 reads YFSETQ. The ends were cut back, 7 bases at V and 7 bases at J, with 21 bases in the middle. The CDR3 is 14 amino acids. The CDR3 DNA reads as TGCGCCAGCCACTCAGGGGTTTGGACTCGAGAGCAGTACTTC. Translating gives CASHSGVWTREQYF.

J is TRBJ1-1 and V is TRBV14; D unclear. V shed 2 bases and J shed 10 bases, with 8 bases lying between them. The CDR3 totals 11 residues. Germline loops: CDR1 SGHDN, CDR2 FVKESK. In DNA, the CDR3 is TGTGCCAGCAGCCAAACCAGTGGAGCTTTCTTT. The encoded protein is CASSQTSGAFF.

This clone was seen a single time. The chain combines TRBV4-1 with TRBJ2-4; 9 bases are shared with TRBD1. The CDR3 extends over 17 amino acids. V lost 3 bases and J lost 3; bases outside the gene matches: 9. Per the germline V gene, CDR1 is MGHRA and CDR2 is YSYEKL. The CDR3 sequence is CASSQPTGGEGKNIQYF. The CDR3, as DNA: TGCGCCAGCAGCCAGCCTACAGGGGGCGAAGGCAAAAACATTCAGTACTTC.

The CDR3 coding sequence is TGCGCCAGCAGCCAAGGAGGGAGCAACTATGGCTACACCTTC. This encodes CASSQGGSNYGYTF. J is TRBJ1-2 and V is TRBV4-1, with D unclear. This CDR3 is built from 14 residues. V was trimmed by 1 base and J by 2 bases, leaving 8 bases between them. Germline V CDR1 and CDR2: MGHRA, YSYEKL.

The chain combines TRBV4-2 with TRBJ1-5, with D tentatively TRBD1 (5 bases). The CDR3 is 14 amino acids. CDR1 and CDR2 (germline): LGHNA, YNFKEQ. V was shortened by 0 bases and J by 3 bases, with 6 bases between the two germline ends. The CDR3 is CASSQEQDNQPQHF. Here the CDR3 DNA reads TGTGCCAGCAGCCAAGAACAGGACAATCAGCCCCAGCATTTT.

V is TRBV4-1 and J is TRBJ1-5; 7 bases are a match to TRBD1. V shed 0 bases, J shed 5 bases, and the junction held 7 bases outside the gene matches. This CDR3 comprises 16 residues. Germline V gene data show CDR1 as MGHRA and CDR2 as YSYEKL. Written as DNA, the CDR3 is TGCGCCAGCAGCCAAGACTATGACAGGGCCCATCAGCCCCAGCATTTT. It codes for CASSQDYDRAHQPQHF.

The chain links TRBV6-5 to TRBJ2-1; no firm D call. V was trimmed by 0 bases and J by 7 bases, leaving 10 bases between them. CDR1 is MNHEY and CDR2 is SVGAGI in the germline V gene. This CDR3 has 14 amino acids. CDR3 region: CASSYSFSANEQFF. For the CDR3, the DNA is TGTGCCAGCAGTTACTCTTTCTCAGCGAATGAGCAGTTCTTC.

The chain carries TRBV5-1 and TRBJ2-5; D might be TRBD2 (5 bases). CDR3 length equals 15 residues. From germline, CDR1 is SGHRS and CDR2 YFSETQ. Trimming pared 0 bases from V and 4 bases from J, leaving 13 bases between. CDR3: CASSLGEGTRETQYF. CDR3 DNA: TGCGCCAGCAGCTTGGGAGAGGGTACCCGAGAGACCCAGTACTTC. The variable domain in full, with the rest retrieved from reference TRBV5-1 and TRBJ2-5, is KAGVTQTPRYLIKTRGQQVTLSCSPISGHRSVSWYQQTPGQGLQFLFEYFSETQRNKGNFPGRFSGRQFSNSRSEMNVSTLELGDSALYLCASSLGEGTRETQYFGPGTRLLVL.

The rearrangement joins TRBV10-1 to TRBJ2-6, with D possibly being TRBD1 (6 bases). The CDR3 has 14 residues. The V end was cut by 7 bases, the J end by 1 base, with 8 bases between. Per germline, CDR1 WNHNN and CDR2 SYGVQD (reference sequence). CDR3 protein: CASIGTSGANVLTF. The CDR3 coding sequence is TGCGCCAGCATTGGGACATCTGGGGCCAACGTCCTGACTTTC.

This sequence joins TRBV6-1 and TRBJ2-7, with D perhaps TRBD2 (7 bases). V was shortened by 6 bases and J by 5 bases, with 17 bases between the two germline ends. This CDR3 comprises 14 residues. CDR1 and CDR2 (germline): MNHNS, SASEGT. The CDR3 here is CASRLGGGTHEQYF. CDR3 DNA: TGTGCCAGCAGGCTAGGGGGGGGCACCCACGAGCAGTACTTC.

CDR3 sequence (DNA): TGCGCCAGCAGCATCAGCGGGGGAGACAATGAGCAGTTCTTC. Encoded protein: CASSISGGDNEQFF. The chain recombines TRBV5-1 with TRBJ2-1; 8 bases are shared with TRBD2. This CDR3 contains 14 residues. J was trimmed by 5 bases and V by 4 bases; bases with no gene match: 5. The germline V gene encodes CDR1 SGHRS and CDR2 YFSETQ. The full variable domain, with the rest looked up from reference TRBV5-1 and TRBJ2-1, is KAGVTQTPRYLIKTRGQQVTLSCSPISGHRSVSWYQQTPGQGLQFLFEYFSETQRNKGNFPGRFSGRQFSNSRSEMNVSTLELGDSALYLCASSISGGDNEQFFGPGTRLTVL.

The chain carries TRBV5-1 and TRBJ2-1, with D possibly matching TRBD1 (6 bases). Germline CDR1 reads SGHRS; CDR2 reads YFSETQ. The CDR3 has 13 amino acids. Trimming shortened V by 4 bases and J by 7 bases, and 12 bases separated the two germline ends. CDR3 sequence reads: CASSEQGFNEQFF. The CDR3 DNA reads TGCGCCAGCAGCGAGCAGGGGTTTAATGAGCAGTTCTTC.

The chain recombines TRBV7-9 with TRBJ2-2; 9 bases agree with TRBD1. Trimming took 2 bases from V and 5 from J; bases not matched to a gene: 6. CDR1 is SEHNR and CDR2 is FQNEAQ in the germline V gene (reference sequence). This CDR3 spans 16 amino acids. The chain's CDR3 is CASSLQETGGTGELFF. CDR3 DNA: TGTGCCAGCAGCTTACAAGAGACAGGGGGGACCGGGGAGCTGTTTTTT.

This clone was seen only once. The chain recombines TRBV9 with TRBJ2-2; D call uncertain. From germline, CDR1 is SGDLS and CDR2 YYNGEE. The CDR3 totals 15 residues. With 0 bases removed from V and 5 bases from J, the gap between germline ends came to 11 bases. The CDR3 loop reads CASSVEDSVTGELFF. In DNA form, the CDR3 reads TGTGCCAGCAGCGTAGAAGACTCCGTTACCGGGGAGCTGTTTTTT.